The present T cell receptor (beta chain) was sequenced within a study of identical twins. In every case, the donor was a healthy Caucasian. The CDR3 spans 14 residues. Looked up from germline, CDR1 is LGHNA and CDR2 is YNFKEQ. The V end was cut by 5 bases, the J end by 3 bases, with 14 bases between. TCRdb used MiXCR to reprocess the 5' RACE reads, holding one entry per CDR3 protein. The sample shows roughly 690,000 distinct CDR3 sequences, around 5.7% of them seen only once. The sequencing sample was made of naive T cells sorted from blood. The clonotype originates from a man younger than 30 in good health. The rearrangement joins TRBV4-2 to TRBJ2-7, with D possibly TRBD2 on 5 matching bases. CDR3 coding DNA: TGTGCCAGCAGCAGGCTAGCAGACTACTACGAGCAGTACTTC. It encodes CASSRLADYYEQYF.